This TCR beta chain is from a study of Ad26.COV2.S vaccination and SARS-CoV-2 variants. Whole-study results and caveats: Vaccine recipients and placebo recipients showed similar non-spike TCR breadth.

Indicated treatment: roughly 18 received Ad26.COV2.S at low or high dose, single or two shots; about 5 received placebo; per-sample allocation not given. Specimens were obtained on day 63 following the first vaccine or placebo injection. V was pared by 0 bases and J by 2 bases, with 5 bases between. Looked up from germline, CDR1 is SGDLS and CDR2 is YYNGEE. This CDR3 is 14 amino acids long. Data came from immunoSEQ multiplex PCR; TCRdb stores just in-frame clones and leaves some out. The repertoire holds about 430,000 clones, with around 90% as singletons. With regard to this clone: Its antigen is unknown.

This clonotype was obtained from a person between 18 and 65 years old who received the Ad26.COV2.S COVID-19 vaccine or a placebo. The J gene is TRBJ1-4, the V gene TRBV9; possible D gene TRBD1, 5 bases. The sequencing here drew on peripheral blood, taken in a trial of Ad26.COV2.S vaccine versus placebo. The CDR3 region is CASSVGQTNEKLFF. The CDR3 coding sequence is TGTGCCAGCAGCGTAGGACAGACTAATGAAAAACTGTTTTTT.